The clone carrying this T cell receptor (beta chain) was detected only a few times. The antigen remains undetermined. The source of the sample is a study of T cells after yellow fever vaccination. For the study at large: SMART-Seq v4 Ultra Low Input handled preparation of low-cell-number fractions.

A process of 5'RACE template switching, which added a universal primer site and UMIs, was used to make TCR cDNA. Each CDR3 protein is one row after TCRdb ran MiXCR on the 5' RACE reads. The sample includes a few hundred thousand distinct CDR3 sequences, 8.7% of them seen just once. Notes on the study in general: Most clones from primary vaccination resurfaced after the booster (about 96% CD4, 70% to 90% CD8). Weaker overall was a secondary response that nonetheless peaked faster, on day 5 versus 15.

This sample comprised CD4+ T cells sorted from PBMCs, obtained 5 days after the yellow fever booster vaccination. The receptor was derived from a man aged 18 to 30 who received the YFV17D yellow fever vaccine.

The CDR3 DNA reads TGCAGTGCTAGAGATCATCTAGCGGTGAAGAATACGCAGTATTTT. Its translation is CSARDHLAVKNTQYF. This chain joins TRBV20-1 and TRBJ2-3; 7 bases fit TRBD2. The V gene's germline CDR1 is DFQATT and CDR2 SNEGSKA (reference sequence). J lost 7 bases, V lost 0 bases, and 10 bases had no gene match. The CDR3 has 15 residues.